The rows below give T cell receptor beta chains drawn from one sample of a study of metastatic and nonmetastatic thyroid tumors. TCRdb re-analyzed the PCR reads using MiXCR. The data show under 30,000 clones, with around 20% seen just once and 39% held by the top ten. Sequences were obtained from blood. These receptors came from a female donor with papillary thyroid cancer or a benign thyroid nodule (not recorded which). Some clones in this sample may be carry-over from other donors' samples. The CDR3 runs from the conserved cysteine through the conserved F or W. The D gene is left open where the match is weak. Size values are once, few and many counts, or a class for expanded clones, and some rows have none.

cdr3_aa | cdr3_nt | cdr3_length | v_call | d_call | clone_size | j_call
CSVEAGLTVAFF | TGCAGCGTTGAAGCAGGGTTAACTGTAGCTTTCTTT | 12 | TRBV29-1 | . | . | TRBJ1-1
CARSESGFAYNEQFF | TGTGCCAGGAGTGAATCAGGGTTTGCCTACAATGAGCAGTTCTTC | 15 | TRBV6-1 | . | . | TRBJ2-1
CASSYGAGPNSPLHF | TGTGCCAGCAGTTATGGGGCAGGGCCTAATTCACCCCTCCACTTT | 15 | TRBV6-2/TRBV6-3 | . | many | TRBJ1-6
CASSLLQVNQPQHF | TGTGCCAGCAGCTTATTACAGGTCAATCAGCCCCAGCATTTT | 14 | TRBV7-8 | . | few | TRBJ1-5
CASSIGGTWNTEAFF | TGTGCCAGCAGTATAGGGGGTACGTGGAACACTGAAGCTTTCTTT | 15 | TRBV28 | . | many | TRBJ1-1
CASSHRQASDGYTF | TGTGCCAGCAGCCACCGACAGGCATCCGATGGCTACACCTTC | 14 | TRBV3-1 | . | many | TRBJ1-2
CSARRGGGGDPRPYEQYF | TGCAGTGCTAGAAGGGGGGGAGGGGGCGACCCGCGGCCCTACGAGCAGTACTTC | 18 | TRBV20-1 | . | many | TRBJ2-7
CASSPGQRYTEAFF | TGTGCCAGCAGCCCGGGGCAGCGGTACACTGAAGCTTTCTTT | 14 | TRBV7-8 | . | many | TRBJ1-1
CASSSAGLSDTQYF | TGTGCCAGCAGTTCCGCGGGACTTTCAGATACGCAGTATTTT | 14 | TRBV28 | . | many | TRBJ2-3
CASSFTGGTGRVVQFF | TGTGCCAGCAGTTTCACCGGTGGGACAGGGAGGGTTGTCCAGTTCTTC | 16 | TRBV12-3/TRBV12-4 | TRBD1 | many | TRBJ2-1
CASHLTSESTALNTGELFF | TGTGCCAGCCATTTAACAAGCGAATCCACTGCGTTGAACACCGGGGAGCTGTTTTTT | 19 | TRBV7-8 | . | many | TRBJ2-2
CASSQVNGNEQFF | TGTGCCAGCAGCCAAGTTAACGGGAATGAGCAGTTCTTC | 13 | TRBV3-1 | . | many | TRBJ2-1
CASSPGLVYEQYF | TGCGCCAGCAGTCCGGGACTAGTGTACGAGCAGTACTTC | 13 | TRBV10-2 | TRBD2 | medium-sized | TRBJ2-7
CASSAAGRGEQYF | TGTGCCAGCAGTGCCGCGGGGCGGGGCGAGCAGTACTTC | 13 | TRBV6-1 | . | . | TRBJ2-7
CASKSEGRSTGELFF | TGCGCCAGCAAATCGGAGGGCAGGAGCACCGGGGAGCTGTTTTTT | 15 | TRBV5-1 | . | medium-sized | TRBJ2-2
CASSLDYRGTYEQYF | TGTGCCAGCAGCTTAGATTACAGGGGAACCTACGAGCAGTACTTC | 15 | TRBV11-3 | TRBD1 | . | TRBJ2-7
CASSLSGGRTYEHYF | TGTGCCAGCAGTTTGTCAGGGGGCAGGACCTACGAGCATTACTTC | 15 | TRBV12-3/TRBV12-4 | TRBD1 | few | TRBJ2-7
CASSGPGQVNYGYTF | TGTGCCAGTAGTGGGCCGGGACAGGTGAACTATGGCTACACCTTC | 15 | TRBV19 | TRBD1 | few | TRBJ1-2
CAWSPAAYEKLFF | TGTGCCTGGAGTCCGGCAGCTTATGAAAAACTGTTTTTT | 13 | TRBV30 | . | many | TRBJ1-4
CSSRVGVGNTIYF | TGCAGTTCTAGAGTAGGGGTCGGAAACACCATATATTTT | 13 | TRBV20-1 | . | . | TRBJ1-3
CATSDRVAANTGELFF | TGTGCCACCAGTGATCGGGTAGCGGCGAACACCGGGGAGCTGTTTTTT | 16 | TRBV24-1 | . | few | TRBJ2-2
CASRRDTGVSYGYTF | TGTGCCAGCAGGAGGGATACAGGGGTATCCTATGGCTACACCTTC | 15 | TRBV6-1 | TRBD1 | few | TRBJ1-2
CASSQELGLRNEETQYF | TGTGCCAGCAGCCAAGAGTTGGGGTTACGGAATGAAGAGACCCAGTACTTC | 17 | TRBV3-1 | . | many | TRBJ2-5
CASSIGDTEGNTIYF | TGTGCCAGTAGTATCGGGGACACCGAGGGAAACACCATATATTTT | 15 | TRBV19 | . | medium-sized | TRBJ1-3
CASSPSDRANYGYTF | TGTGCCAGCTCACCCTCGGACAGGGCTAACTATGGCTACACCTTC | 15 | TRBV18 | TRBD1 | . | TRBJ1-2
CAIGVSGTNTGELFF | TGTGCCATCGGAGTTTCGGGGACGAACACCGGGGAGCTGTTTTTT | 15 | TRBV10-3 | . | . | TRBJ2-2
CAWRERGSYEQYF | TGTGCCTGGAGGGAACGGGGCTCCTACGAGCAGTACTTC | 13 | TRBV30 | . | many | TRBJ2-7
CSARGGGSESYNEQFF | TGCAGTGCTAGGGGTGGAGGTAGCGAATCTTACAATGAGCAGTTCTTC | 16 | TRBV20-1 | . | once | TRBJ2-1
CASSLYRDNEKLFF | TGTGCCAGCAGTTTATACAGGGATAATGAAAAACTGTTTTTT | 14 | TRBV28 | . | many | TRBJ1-4
CASSSGQSQETQYF | TGTGCCAGCAGTTCGGGACAGTCCCAAGAGACCCAGTACTTC | 14 | TRBV6-5 | TRBD1 | few | TRBJ2-5
CASSLSYKALVAGNSNERFF | TGTGCCAGCAGTTTATCGTACAAGGCGCTAGTGGCGGGGAATTCGAATGAGCGGTTCTTC | 20 | TRBV27 | . | . | TRBJ2-5
CASSLGHYSNQPQHF | TGTGCCAGCAGCTTAGGCCATTATAGCAATCAGCCCCAGCATTTT | 15 | TRBV7-2 | . | many | TRBJ1-5
CSVEERGTYEKLFF | TGCAGCGTTGAAGAACGGGGGACTTACGAAAAACTGTTTTTT | 14 | TRBV29-1 | . | many | TRBJ1-4
CASSLGGGGQPQHF | TGTGCCAGCAGCTTGGGAGGGGGGGGACAGCCCCAGCATTTT | 14 | TRBV5-6 | . | many | TRBJ1-5
CASSLVQGAYEQYF | TGCGCCAGCAGCTTGGTCCAGGGAGCCTACGAGCAGTACTTC | 14 | TRBV5-1 | . | . | TRBJ2-7
CASSYSGSSPLHF | TGTGCCAGCAGTTATTCAGGGAGTTCACCCCTCCACTTT | 13 | TRBV6-6 | . | medium-sized | TRBJ1-6
CASNFRVANSPLHF | TGTGCCAGCAATTTCAGGGTGGCTAATTCACCCCTCCACTTT | 14 | TRBV2 | . | few | TRBJ1-6
CASSESRGLIRGQFF | TGTGCCAGCAGTGAAAGTCGAGGGCTCATAAGGGGGCAGTTCTTC | 15 | TRBV6-1 | . | . | TRBJ2-1
CASSYQGNEQYF | TGTGCCAGCAGTTACCAGGGGAACGAGCAGTACTTC | 12 | TRBV6-5 | . | few | TRBJ2-7
CASSVTGANYGYTF | TGTGCCAGTAGTGTGACAGGTGCTAACTATGGCTACACCTTC | 14 | TRBV19 | . | medium-sized | TRBJ1-2
CASIELAGGQETQYF | TGTGCCAGTATTGAACTAGCGGGGGGCCAAGAGACCCAGTACTTC | 15 | TRBV6-1 | TRBD2 | few | TRBJ2-5
CASGPVGGSYEQYF | TGTGCCAGCGGACCGGTGGGGGGTTCCTACGAGCAGTACTTC | 14 | TRBV6-1 | . | few | TRBJ2-7
CASSQVGRAKNEKLFF | TGTGCCAGCAGCCAAGTTGGTAGGGCGAAGAATGAAAAACTGTTTTTT | 16 | TRBV16 | . | many | TRBJ1-4
CSARGQNNQPQHF | TGCAGTGCTAGGGGACAGAACAATCAGCCCCAGCATTTT | 13 | TRBV20-1 | TRBD1 | many | TRBJ1-5
CASSEMSEQFF | TGTGCCAGCAGTGAAATGAGTGAGCAGTTCTTC | 11 | TRBV6-2/TRBV6-3 | . | medium-sized | TRBJ2-1
CATSDSRSGRGWETQYF | TGTGCCACCAGTGATTCTCGCTCAGGGCGGGGATGGGAGACCCAGTACTTC | 17 | TRBV24-1 | . | . | TRBJ2-5
CATSERHALTQYF | TGTGCCACCAGCGAAAGACACGCCCTGACCCAGTACTTC | 13 | TRBV15 | . | . | TRBJ2-5
CSAREGDRLSSGNTIYF | TGCAGTGCTAGAGAAGGGGACAGACTAAGCTCTGGAAATACCATATATTTT | 17 | TRBV20-1 | TRBD1 | few | TRBJ1-3
CASTFRTGELFF | TGTGCCAGCACTTTCCGAACCGGTGAGCTGTTTTTT | 12 | TRBV12-3/TRBV12-4 | . | few | TRBJ2-2
CASSERLDTEAFF | TGTGCCAGCAGCGAAAGACTGGACACTGAAGCTTTCTTT | 13 | TRBV7-9 | . | many | TRBJ1-1
CASSLVGGYTF | TGTGCCAGCAGCTTGGTTGGCGGCTACACCTTC | 11 | TRBV5-4 | . | many | TRBJ1-2
CSAREGLGANVLTF | TGCAGTGCTAGGGAGGGGCTTGGGGCCAACGTCCTGACTTTC | 14 | TRBV20-1 | . | . | TRBJ2-6
CASSYKGLGAPRGEPFF | TGTGCCAGCAGTTACAAGGGACTAGGGGCCCCGAGGGGTGAGCCGTTCTTC | 17 | TRBV6-6 | TRBD2 | few | TRBJ2-1
CASSSGRTEAFF | TGTGCCAGCAGTTCTGGACGAACCGAAGCTTTCTTT | 12 | TRBV12-3/TRBV12-4 | . | . | TRBJ1-1
CSAPGQTTNYGYTF | TGCAGTGCCCCGGGACAGACTACTAACTATGGCTACACCTTC | 14 | TRBV20-1 | TRBD1 | medium-sized | TRBJ1-2
CASSLDRAYEQYF | TGTGCCAGCAGTTTGGACAGGGCCTACGAGCAGTACTTC | 13 | TRBV6-5 | TRBD1 | few | TRBJ2-7
CSARTGGAGVSNQPQHF | TGCAGTGCCCGGACAGGGGGCGCCGGGGTCAGCAATCAGCCCCAGCATTTT | 17 | TRBV20-1 | TRBD1 | . | TRBJ1-5
CASSLGTVYGYTF | TGCGCCAGCAGCTTGGGTACAGTCTATGGCTACACCTTC | 13 | TRBV5-1 | . | few | TRBJ1-2
CSARDSGSAYEQYF | TGCAGTGCTAGAGATTCTGGGTCGGCCTACGAGCAGTACTTC | 14 | TRBV20-1 | . | many | TRBJ2-7
CASSSGGNQPQHF | TGTGCCAGCAGTTCCGGTGGCAATCAGCCCCAGCATTTT | 13 | TRBV27 | . | few | TRBJ1-5